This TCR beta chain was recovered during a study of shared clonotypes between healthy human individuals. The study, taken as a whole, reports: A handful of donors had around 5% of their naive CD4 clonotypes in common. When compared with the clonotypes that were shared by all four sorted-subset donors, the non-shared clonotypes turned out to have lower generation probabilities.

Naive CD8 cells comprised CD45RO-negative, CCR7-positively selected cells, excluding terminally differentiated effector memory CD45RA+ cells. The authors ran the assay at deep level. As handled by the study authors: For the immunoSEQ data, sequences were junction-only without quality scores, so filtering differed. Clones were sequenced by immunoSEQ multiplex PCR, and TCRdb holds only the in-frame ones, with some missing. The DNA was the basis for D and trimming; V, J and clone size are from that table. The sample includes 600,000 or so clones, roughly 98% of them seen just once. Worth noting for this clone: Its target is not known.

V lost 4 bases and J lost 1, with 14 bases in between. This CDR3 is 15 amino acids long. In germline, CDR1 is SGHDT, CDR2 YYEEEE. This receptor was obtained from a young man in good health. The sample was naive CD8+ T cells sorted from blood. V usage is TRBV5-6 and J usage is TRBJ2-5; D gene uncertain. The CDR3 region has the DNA TGTGCCAGCAGCCCCCGCGACAACAGCCAAGAGACCCAGTACTTC. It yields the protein CASSPRDNSQETQYF.